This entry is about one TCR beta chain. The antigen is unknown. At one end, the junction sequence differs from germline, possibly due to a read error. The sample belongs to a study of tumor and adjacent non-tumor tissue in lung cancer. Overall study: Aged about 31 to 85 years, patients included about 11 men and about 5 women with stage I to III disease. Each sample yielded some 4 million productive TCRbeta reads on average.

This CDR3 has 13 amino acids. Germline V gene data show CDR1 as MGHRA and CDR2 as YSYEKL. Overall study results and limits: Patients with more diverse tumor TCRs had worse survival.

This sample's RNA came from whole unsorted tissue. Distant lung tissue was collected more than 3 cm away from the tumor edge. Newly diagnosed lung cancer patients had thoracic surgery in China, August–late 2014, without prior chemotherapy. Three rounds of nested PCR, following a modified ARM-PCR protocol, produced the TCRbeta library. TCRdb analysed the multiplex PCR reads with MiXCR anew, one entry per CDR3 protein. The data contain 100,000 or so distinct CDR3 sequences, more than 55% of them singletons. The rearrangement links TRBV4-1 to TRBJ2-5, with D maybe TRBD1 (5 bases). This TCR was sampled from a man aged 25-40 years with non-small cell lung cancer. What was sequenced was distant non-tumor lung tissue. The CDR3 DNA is TGCGCCAACAGCCTGACAGTTCAAGAGACCCAGTACTTC. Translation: CANSLTVQETQYF.